Sequencing of this T cell receptor beta chain was carried out in a study of blood T cells in healthy people across ages. Next came a second PCR, run for 7 to 11 cycles, which used a sample-barcoded 5' primer along with a J-beta primer mix. TCRdb re-derived calls from the 5' RACE reads in MiXCR, one entry per CDR3 protein. This table has about 630,000 distinct CDR3 sequences, under 25% appearing once. Peripheral blood was drawn, ten milliliters per donor. Researchers report isolating at least 6.5 million PBMCs per sample. CDR3 size: 16 residues. Per the germline V gene, CDR1 is SGHRS and CDR2 is YFSETQ. Trimming shortened V by 1 base and J by 0 bases, and 11 bases separated the two germline ends.

Material for sequencing was blood. The sequence was collected from a man aged 65 to 79 in good health. The chain combines TRBV5-1 with TRBJ2-1; no definite D call. The CDR3 sequence: CASSLISSSSYNEQFF. CDR3 DNA sequence: TGCGCCAGCAGCTTGATAAGCAGTAGCTCCTACAATGAGCAGTTCTTC.